This TCR beta chain is from a study of beta chain features in type 1 diabetes. Germline loops: CDR1 MNHNS, CDR2 SASEGT. Trimming left V 3 bases short and J 7 bases short, with 16 bases between. This CDR3 has 14 amino acids. Each of the CD4+ naive, central memory, regulatory and stem cell-like memory populations was sorted via CD45RO/CCR7/CD25/CD127/CD95/CD27. Reverse transcribing all isolated RNA meant expressed TCRB transcripts were sequenced. The assay was immunoSEQ multiplex PCR, and TCRdb's table has in-frame clones only and misses some. The sample shows a few hundred thousand clones, about 30% of them seen only once.

This sequence was found in a man younger than 40 in good health. The rearrangement uses TRBV6-1 and TRBJ2-7; D is perhaps TRBD1 (5 bases). Sequencing used central memory CD4+ T cells from blood. CDR3 nucleotides: TGTGCCAGCAGTGATTGGGCAGGGCAGGGAGAGCAGTACTTC. It is translated as CASSDWAGQGEQYF.